A single sample is the source of the 20 T cell receptor beta chains below, sequenced in a study of T cell responses to AZD1222 COVID-19 vaccine. Sequencing used immunoSEQ multiplex PCR; TCRdb keeps in-frame clones, though not all of them. The data hold approximately 150,000 clones, with just over 90% observed a single time. The source material was peripheral blood, sampled on day 0 of MenACWY control vaccination. The receptors derive from an adult in good health.

This sequence joins TRBV5-1 and TRBJ2-3, with D maybe TRBD2 (7 bases). The V and J ends lost 4 bases and 2 bases respectively, with 14 bases between them. There are 15 residues in the CDR3. Germline loops: CDR1 SGHRS, CDR2 YFSETQ. CDR3 DNA: TGCGCCAGCAGCCTGGGGGGGGCGGTCACAGATACGCAGTATTTT. This gives the protein CASSLGGAVTDTQYF.

V usage is TRBV7-9 and J usage is TRBJ1-5, with 8 bases that match TRBD1. This CDR3 comprises 14 residues. V lost 5 bases, J lost 5 bases, and 5 bases stayed unmatched. Germline CDR1 and CDR2: SEHNR and FQNEAQ (reference sequence). The CDR3 is CASSRDRGDQPQHF. The CDR3 bases are TGTGCCAGCAGCCGAGACAGGGGCGATCAGCCCCAGCATTTT.

The rearrangement joins TRBV11-3 to TRBJ2-1; D is unclear. Germline lookup yields CDR1 SGHNT and CDR2 YENEEA. V dropped 3 bases and J dropped 7 bases, with 4 bases sitting between them. The CDR3 has 11 amino acids. CDR3 sequence (DNA): TGTGCCAGCAGCTTCCAGAATGAGCAGTTCTTC. Translation gives CASSFQNEQFF. Based on the CDR3 plus reference TRBV11-3 and TRBJ2-1, the full variable domain is EAGVVQSPRYKIIEKKQPVAFWCNPISGHNTLYWYLQNLGQGPELLIRYENEEAVDDSQLPKDRFSAERLKGVDSTLKIQPAELGDSAVYLCASSFQNEQFFGPGTRLTVL.

The count of this clone is one. This chain uses TRBV30 with TRBJ1-5; a weak D match, TRBD1 (6 bases). The germline CDR1 and CDR2 sequences are GTSNPN and SVGIG (reference sequence). V was shortened by 0 bases and J by 12 bases, with 18 bases between the two germline ends. This CDR3 has 14 amino acids. CDR3 in DNA: TGTGCCTGGAGTGTACGGACAGCCACTTACCTCCAGCATTTT. This translates into CAWSVRTATYLQHF.

The chain recombines TRBV7-8 with TRBJ1-5; TRBD1 might be the D (5 bases). The CDR3 totals 14 residues. Deletions cut 1 base from V and 8 bases from J, with 12 bases between. Germline V CDR1 and CDR2: SGHVS, FQNEAQ. This CDR3 reads CASSLVPRAEPQHF. The CDR3 DNA is TGTGCCAGCAGCTTAGTGCCCAGGGCAGAGCCCCAGCATTTT.

The chain combines TRBV27 with TRBJ2-7; 10 nucleotides agree with TRBD2. The CDR3 loop spans 17 amino acids. The germline gives CDR1 MNHEY, CDR2 SMNVEV (reference sequence). Trimming at V came to 2 bases and at J to 0 bases, leaving 7 bases not matched to a gene. The CDR3 DNA reads as TGTGCCAGCAGTTTAGCTAGCGGGAGTCCCGTCTCCTACGAGCAGTACTTC. Its translation is CASSLASGSPVSYEQYF.

This clone was recorded a few times. V is TRBV5-1 and J is TRBJ2-6; D is unresolved. This CDR3 is 14 amino acids long. Germline CDR1 is SGHRS and CDR2 is YFSETQ. The V and J ends lost 1 base and 3 bases respectively, with 5 bases between them. CDR3 region: CASSLQDGANVLTF. CDR3 DNA sequence: TGCGCCAGCAGCTTGCAGGATGGGGCCAACGTCCTGACTTTC. Full variable domain (rest looked up from reference TRBV5-1 and TRBJ2-6): KAGVTQTPRYLIKTRGQQVTLSCSPISGHRSVSWYQQTPGQGLQFLFEYFSETQRNKGNFPGRFSGRQFSNSRSEMNVSTLELGDSALYLCASSLQDGANVLTFGAGSRLTVL.

V gene TRBV5-5 combines with J gene TRBJ1-1; D is unresolved. V was trimmed by 1 base and J by 3 bases, leaving 10 bases between them. This CDR3 is 14 amino acids long. CDR1 and CDR2 (germline): SGHKS, YYEKEE (reference sequence). CDR3 loop: CASSLRTEYTEAFF. In nucleotides, the CDR3 is TGTGCCAGCAGCTTGAGAACTGAGTACACTGAAGCTTTCTTT. The variable domain in full, completed from reference TRBV5-5 and TRBJ1-1, reads DAGVTQSPTHLIKTRGQQVTLRCSPISGHKSVSWYQQVLGQGPQFIFQYYEKEERGRGNFPDRFSARQFPNYSSELNVNALLLGDSALYLCASSLRTEYTEAFFGQGTRLTVV.

The table lists this clone with a count of one. This rearrangement joins TRBV4-1 to TRBJ2-7; D gene unclear. The CDR3 sequence is 12 residues long. CDR1 MGHRA and CDR2 YSYEKL come from the germline V gene. V was clipped by 4 bases and J by 7 bases, with 11 bases between them. CDR3 region: CASSLGPGEQYF. The CDR3 DNA sequence: TGCGCCAGCAGCCTCGGTCCCGGGGAGCAGTACTTC.

This chain joins TRBV6-6 and TRBJ2-1; the D gene is possibly TRBD2 (5 bases). This CDR3 region has 13 residues. The V end was cut by 7 bases, the J end by 6 bases, with 13 bases between. Germline V lookup: CDR1 MNHNY, CDR2 SVGAGI (reference sequence). For the CDR3, the DNA is TGTGCCAGCACGAAAGAGGGCCGCAATGAGCAGTTCTTC. Protein sequence: CASTKEGRNEQFF.

The chain employs TRBV13 and TRBJ2-1; no clear D. Germline lookup yields CDR1 PRHDT and CDR2 FYEKMQ (reference sequence). The CDR3 contains 15 residues. V was shortened by 1 base and J by 3 bases, with 10 bases between the two germline ends. CDR3 coding DNA: TGTGCCAGCAGCTTAGCTCTATTGGGCTACAATGAGCAGTTCTTC. It encodes CASSLALLGYNEQFF.

The rearrangement joins TRBV6-1 to TRBJ1-2; 8 positions agree with TRBD1. CDR3 length: 18 residues. J gave up 4 bases and V 1 base, and 14 bases lay outside the gene matches. CDR1 is MNHNS and CDR2 is SASEGT in the germline V gene. The CDR3 reads CASSEDRAGGEDVYGYTF. The CDR3 DNA reads as TGTGCCAGCAGTGAAGATAGGGCAGGGGGCGAGGACGTCTATGGCTACACCTTC.

J is TRBJ2-1 and V is TRBV7-9, with D perhaps matching TRBD2 (5 bases). The V gene lost 4 bases and the J gene lost 0 bases, with 19 bases spanning the gap. CDR1 SEHNR and CDR2 FQNEAQ come from the germline V gene (reference sequence). The CDR3 is 18 residues long. CDR3 in DNA: TGTGCCAGCAGCTGGTCCCCCGAGCGGAGACCCTCCTACAATGAGCAGTTCTTC. It translates to CASSWSPERRPSYNEQFF.

CDR3 nucleotide sequence: TGTGCCAGCAGTACCCGGCGGGAGGTCGAGACCCAGTACTTC. Its translation is CASSTRREVETQYF. J is TRBJ2-5 and V is TRBV6-6; 8 bases line up with TRBD2. V lost 5 bases and J lost 5; bases outside the gene matches: 7. The CDR3 is 14 residues long. Looked up from germline, CDR1 is MNHNY and CDR2 is SVGAGI (reference sequence).

V gene TRBV19 combines with J gene TRBJ2-7; TRBD2 might be the D (6 bases). Trimming took off 7 bases at V and 4 bases at J, with 20 bases between the two ends. Germline CDR1 LNHDA, CDR2 SQIVND (reference sequence). The CDR3 runs to 15 residues. This CDR3 is CASTYGVADGYEQYF. The CDR3 region has the DNA TGTGCCAGTACCTATGGAGTAGCGGACGGGTACGAGCAGTACTTC.

The chain joins TRBV5-1 to TRBJ2-5, with D perhaps assigned TRBD1 or TRBD2 (5 bases each). The length of the CDR3 is 14 residues. Between the trimmed V and J ends, which lost 0 bases and 1 base, there was a span of 7 bases. Germline CDR1 reads SGHRS; CDR2 reads YFSETQ. The CDR3 DNA reads as TGCGCCAGCAGCTTGGGAGGGGCCCAAGAGACCCAGTACTTC. As protein: CASSLGGAQETQYF.

This clone was seen only once. The chain combines TRBV6-6 with TRBJ1-3; 7 nucleotides align to TRBD1. The V segment lost 2 bases and the J segment 4 bases; nucleotides outside the gene matches: 5. The CDR3 sequence is 15 residues long. Germline lookup yields CDR1 MNHNY and CDR2 SVGAGI (reference sequence). CDR3 amino acids: CASSYRQGGGNTIYF. CDR3 DNA: TGTGCCAGCAGTTACCGCCAGGGGGGGGGAAACACCATATATTTT.

V gene TRBV9 combines with J gene TRBJ1-1, with a tentative D call TRBD1 (6 bases). Germline V gene sequence: CDR1 SGDLS, CDR2 YYNGEE. This CDR3 has 13 amino acids. Between the trimmed V and J ends, which lost 4 bases and 6 bases, there was a span of 13 bases. The CDR3 nucleotides read TGTGCCAGCAGCCCGTGGGAGGGGGCTGAAGCTTTCTTT. Protein sequence: CASSPWEGAEAFF. Looking up the rest from reference TRBV9 and TRBJ1-1 gives the full variable domain: DSGVTQTPKHLITATGQRVTLRCSPRSGDLSVYWYQQSLDQGLQFLIQYYNGEERAKGNILERFSAQQFPDLHSELNLSSLELGDSALYFCASSPWEGAEAFFGQGTRLTVV.

This clone was seen a single time. This sequence joins TRBV6-1 and TRBJ1-2, with 7 bases aligning to TRBD1. The CDR3 totals 15 residues. V lost 2 bases to trimming and J lost 3 bases; unmatched junction nucleotides: 6. Germline CDR1 MNHNS, CDR2 SASEGT. The CDR3 loop is CASSESPTGYYGYTF. The CDR3 DNA reads as TGTGCCAGCAGTGAATCACCGACAGGGTACTATGGCTACACCTTC.

Of note for this clone: Compared with germline, one end of the junction differs, possibly owing to a read error. The chain links TRBV28 to TRBJ1-1; D is ambiguous. Germline lookup yields CDR1 MDHEN and CDR2 SYDVKM. The CDR3 totals 15 residues. The CDR3: CASSLWPVVNTEAFF. In DNA, the CDR3 is TGTGCCAGCAGTCTATGGCCGGTGGTAAACACTGAAGCTTTCTTT. Full variable domain (remainder filled in from reference TRBV28 and TRBJ1-1): DVKVTQSSRYLVKRTGEKVFLECVQDMDHENMFWYRQDPGLGLRLIYFSYDVKMKEKGDIPEGYSVSREKKERFSLILESASTNQTSMYLCASSLWPVVNTEAFFGQGTRLTVV.